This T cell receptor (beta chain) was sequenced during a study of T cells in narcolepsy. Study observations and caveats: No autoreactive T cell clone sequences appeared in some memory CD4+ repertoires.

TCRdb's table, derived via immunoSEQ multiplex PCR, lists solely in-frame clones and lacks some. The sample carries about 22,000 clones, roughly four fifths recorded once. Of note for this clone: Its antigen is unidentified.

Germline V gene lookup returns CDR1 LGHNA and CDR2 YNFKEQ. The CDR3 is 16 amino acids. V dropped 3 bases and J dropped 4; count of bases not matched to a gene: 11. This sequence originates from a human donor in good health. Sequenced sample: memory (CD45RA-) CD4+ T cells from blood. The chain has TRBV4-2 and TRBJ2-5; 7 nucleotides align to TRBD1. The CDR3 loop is CASSQDSTGRLETQYF. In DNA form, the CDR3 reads TGTGCCAGCAGCCAGGATTCGACAGGGCGGTTAGAGACCCAGTACTTC.